These 21 T cell receptor beta chains share one sample of origin, sequenced in a study of regulatory T cells in long-lasting Graves disease. Time point specified: newly diagnosed GD, antithyroid drugs for less than 3 months. The authors made the TCR library using RNA they extracted from PBMCs. Libraries of TCR beta came from iRepertoire HTBI primers plus Arm-PCR of CDR3 regions. TCRdb reanalysed the multiplex PCR reads using MiXCR and keeps one entry per CDR3 protein. There are about 520,000 distinct CDR3 sequences in the sample; 12% occur only once, and over 7% lies in the top ten. These data are also associated with another study on T cells in Graves' hyperthyroidism and ophthalmopathy.

Source: peripheral blood mononuclear cells (PBMCs), taken at new diagnosis, from a patient treated with antithyroid drugs. Receptor source: a woman in her twenties or thirties with Graves disease.

This chain links TRBV3-1 with TRBJ2-1; 8 bases are shared with TRBD2. Unmatched junction bases numbered 11, after V lost 3 bases and J lost 7 bases. CDR3 length: 16 amino acids. The V gene's germline CDR1 is LGHDT and CDR2 YNNKEL (reference sequence). Written as DNA, the CDR3 is TGTGCCAGCAGCCAGGAACGGGAGGGCCGGATGAATGAGCAGTTCTTC. As protein: CASSQEREGRMNEQFF.

This clonotype came up a few times. The chain recombines TRBV29-1 with TRBJ2-3; 10 bases are shared with TRBD1. Per the germline V gene, CDR1 is SQVTM and CDR2 is ANQGSEA. This CDR3 is 14 amino acids long. With V trimmed by 4 bases and J by 6 bases, 7 bases remained unmatched. CDR3 in DNA: TGCAGCGTTGTCGGGACAGGGGCGGGCGATACGCAGTATTTT. It encodes CSVVGTGAGDTQYF.

This clonotype was observed a few times. The chain has TRBV24-1 and TRBJ2-5, with D possibly matching TRBD2 (6 bases). Trimming cost V 2 bases and J 1 base, with 7 bases left between them. This CDR3 is built from 14 residues. Germline CDR1 KGHDR, CDR2 SFDVKD. The CDR3 region has the DNA TGTGCCACCAGTGATTCGGGGGTCCAAGAGACCCAGTACTTC. Protein: CATSDSGVQETQYF.

This clonotype was recorded at least ten times. This chain uses TRBV6-2 or TRBV6-3 with TRBJ1-4; 7 nucleotides align to TRBD1. V trimming: 8 bases; J trimming: 3 bases; junction bases outside the gene matches: 6. This CDR3 has 14 amino acids. Germline V gene sequence: CDR1 MNHEY, CDR2 SVGEGT. The CDR3 DNA reads as TGTGCCAGCGCTTCCGGGACAGCTAATGAAAAACTGTTTTTT. It codes for CASASGTANEKLFF.

This clonotype was counted many times. V usage is TRBV12-5 and J usage is TRBJ2-3; 11 nucleotides match TRBD2. Germline V lookup: CDR1 LGHNT, CDR2 FRNRAP. The CDR3 totals 14 residues. V shed 6 bases and J 4 bases; nucleotides not matched to a gene: 3. The CDR3 region is CASGRSGRADTQYF. The CDR3 DNA reads TGTGCTAGTGGCCGTAGCGGGAGGGCAGATACGCAGTATTTT.

The rearrangement joins TRBV20-1 to TRBJ1-5; D might be TRBD1 (6 bases). CDR1 DFQATT and CDR2 SNEGSKA come from the germline V gene (reference sequence). V was pared by 0 bases and J by 6 bases, with 18 bases between. CDR3 size: 16 residues. CDR3 DNA sequence: TGCAGTGCTAGAGATCGGGTATTGGGGGCGAGTCAGCCCCAGCATTTT. It specifies CSARDRVLGASQPQHF.

This clonotype was seen repeatedly, ten times or more. The chain is built from TRBV6-2 or TRBV6-3 and TRBJ1-5, with D unclear. CDR1 is MNHEY, CDR2 SVGEGT, per germline. Trimming took 5 bases from V and 0 from J, leaving 11 bases between them. This CDR3 is built from 15 residues. CDR3 DNA sequence: TGTGCCAGCAGTCTGATGCCAGCTAGCAATCAGCCCCAGCATTTT. It yields the protein CASSLMPASNQPQHF.

V is TRBV4-1 and J is TRBJ2-1; D is uncertain. CDR3 size: 14 residues. The germline V gene encodes CDR1 MGHRA and CDR2 YSYEKL. The V end lost 1 base, the J end lost 5 bases, and 9 bases lay between the germline ends. As DNA, the CDR3 is TGCGCCAGCAGCCAAGTCGTACAGAACAATGAGCAGTTCTTC. Residues: CASSQVVQNNEQFF.

There are many counts of this clonotype. The chain has TRBV15 and TRBJ2-1, with 10 bases matching TRBD2. The CDR3 extends over 13 amino acids. V lost 7 bases to trimming and J lost 6 bases; unmatched junction nucleotides: 3. CDR1 is LNHNV and CDR2 is YYDKDF in the germline V gene (reference sequence). CDR3 amino acids: CATNLAGVNEQFF. Here the CDR3 DNA reads TGTGCCACCAATCTAGCGGGAGTCAATGAGCAGTTCTTC.

This clonotype showed up many times. This chain links TRBV2 with TRBJ1-2; 9 nucleotides align to TRBD1. Germline lookup yields CDR1 SNHLY and CDR2 FYNNEI. V trimming: 7 bases; J trimming: 6 bases; junction bases outside the gene matches: 9. This CDR3 spans 14 amino acids. CDR3 protein: CASIRDRESDGYTF. CDR3 nucleotide sequence: TGTGCCAGCATCCGGGACAGGGAGTCTGATGGCTACACCTTC.

This clonotype came up a few times. The rearrangement joins TRBV4-3 to TRBJ1-1; unclear D gene. The CDR3 runs to 15 residues. The V gene's germline CDR1 is LGHNA and CDR2 YSLEER. V gave up 0 bases and J gave up 5 bases, with 13 bases separating them. CDR3 region: CASSQEPDPGTEAFF. CDR3 coding DNA: TGCGCCAGCAGCCAAGAACCAGATCCGGGGACTGAAGCTTTCTTT.

The chain links TRBV28 to TRBJ2-1; no definite D call. Germline V gives CDR1 MDHEN, CDR2 SYDVKM. This CDR3 comprises 13 residues. Between the trimmed V and J ends, which lost 6 bases and 6 bases, there was a span of 12 bases. The chain's CDR3 is CASSAETANEQFF. The CDR3 DNA follows: TGTGCCAGCAGCGCCGAGACCGCCAATGAGCAGTTCTTC. Filled out from reference TRBV28 and TRBJ2-1, the complete variable domain reads DVKVTQSSRYLVKRTGEKVFLECVQDMDHENMFWYRQDPGLGLRLIYFSYDVKMKEKGDIPEGYSVSREKKERFSLILESASTNQTSMYLCASSAETANEQFFGPGTRLTVL.

A few counts support this clonotype. The V gene is TRBV25-1, the J gene TRBJ1-1; D is unresolved. The germline V gene encodes CDR1 MGHDK and CDR2 SYGVNS. V lost 2 bases and J lost 3, with 10 bases in between. This CDR3 is built from 14 residues. The CDR3 coding sequence is TGTGCCAGCAGTGAAGGCGGTTACGACACTGAAGCTTTCTTT. This translates into CASSEGGYDTEAFF.

In this sample, this clonotype turned up many times. The chain carries TRBV20-1 and TRBJ1-1, with 9 bases aligning to TRBD1. The CDR3 has 18 amino acids. Germline CDR1 is DFQATT and CDR2 is SNEGSKA (reference sequence). V gave up 0 bases and J gave up 0 bases; unmatched junction bases: 11. CDR3 nucleotide sequence: TGCAGTGCTAGAGACATACAGGGGGCTAAAGGCATGAACACTGAAGCTTTCTTT. Amino acid sequence: CSARDIQGAKGMNTEAFF.

This clonotype has ten or more counts. The gene calls are TRBV20-1 and TRBJ2-1, with 7 bases fitting TRBD2. The germline V gene encodes CDR1 DFQATT and CDR2 SNEGSKA (reference sequence). J gave up 4 bases and V 1 base, and 13 bases lay outside the gene matches. This CDR3 has 17 amino acids. The CDR3 reads CSARVPSGHEGYNEQFF. The CDR3 DNA reads as TGCAGTGCTAGAGTGCCTAGCGGTCACGAAGGGTACAATGAGCAGTTCTTC.

This clonotype was detected ten times or more. The chain has TRBV18 and TRBJ2-3; 7 bases match TRBD2. With V trimmed by 2 bases and J by 2 bases, 4 bases remained unmatched. CDR3 length: 15 amino acids. Germline V gene sequence: CDR1 KGHSH, CDR2 LQKENI. The CDR3 spells CASSPILADTDTQYF. The CDR3 region has the DNA TGTGCCAGCTCACCAATCCTAGCGGACACAGATACGCAGTATTTT.

This clonotype has ten or more counts. The J gene is TRBJ2-1, the V gene TRBV11-2, with 11 positions matching TRBD2. Trimming at V came to 5 bases and at J to 4 bases, leaving 13 bases not matched to a gene. CDR3 length equals 18 residues. The germline V gene has CDR1 SGHAT and CDR2 FQNNGV. CDR3 nucleotide sequence: TGTGCCAGCAGCCTGGAACTTAGCGGGAGGGCGGGATACAATGAGCAGTTCTTC. It yields the protein CASSLELSGRAGYNEQFF.

This clonotype has at least ten counts. The chain links TRBV2 to TRBJ2-5, with D perhaps being TRBD1 or TRBD2 (6 bases each). CDR1 SNHLY and CDR2 FYNNEI come from the germline V gene. CDR3 length: 16 residues. With 0 bases removed from V and 5 bases from J, the gap between germline ends came to 16 bases. DNA for the CDR3: TGTGCCAGCAGTGAAGCGCGTTTGCGAGGGGGGGAGACCCAGTACTTC. Translated: CASSEARLRGGETQYF.

The chain carries TRBV9 and TRBJ1-3, with D hard to call. There are 15 residues in the CDR3. V was cut by 4 bases and J by 4 bases, with 15 bases left in between. Germline CDR1 is SGDLS and CDR2 is YYNGEE. The CDR3 DNA reads as TGTGCCAGCAGCCAAACCCCGACACTCGGAAACACCATATATTTT. This sequence encodes CASSQTPTLGNTIYF.

Many counts were recorded for this clonotype. This chain joins TRBV28 and TRBJ2-7; D is perhaps TRBD2 (6 bases). Germline CDR1 and CDR2: MDHEN and SYDVKM. V lost 5 bases to trimming and J lost 3 bases, with 17 bases between them. This CDR3 has 15 amino acids. DNA for the CDR3: TGTGCCAGCAGTCCACGCTTAGCGGAATACTACGAGCAGTACTTC. Protein: CASSPRLAEYYEQYF.

This clonotype showed up just a few times. The chain couples TRBV30 to TRBJ1-5, with 9 bases that match TRBD1. V gave up 1 base and J gave up 2 bases; unmatched junction bases: 3. The CDR3 extends over 15 amino acids. Germline V gene lookup returns CDR1 GTSNPN and CDR2 SVGIG (reference sequence). The DNA for the CDR3 is TGTGCCTGGAGTGGGGGACAGGGCGGCAATCAGCCCCAGCATTTT. This gives the protein CAWSGGQGGNQPQHF.